The 19 T cell receptor beta chains presented below share a single source sample, sequenced in a study of CD8 T cells in ankylosing spondylitis. Their antigens remain unidentified. From the 5' RACE reads, TCRdb called clonotypes with MiXCR, one entry per CDR3 protein. The table includes approximately 540,000 distinct CDR3 sequences, more than 9.5% detected once. Notes on the study in general: It appeared that ankylosing spondylitis blood was characterized by a TCR beta motif of eight highly homologous variants.

The sample consisted of blood, either unsorted or a sorted T cell fraction (not recorded which). Source of these receptors: a male donor with ankylosing spondylitis.

The J gene is TRBJ2-1, the V gene TRBV20-1; 7 bases map to TRBD1. Germline CDR1 reads DFQATT; CDR2 reads SNEGSKA (reference sequence). Trimming cost V 5 bases and J 4 bases; bases outside gene matches: 8. CDR3 length: 14 amino acids. This CDR3 is CSAPTGRGYNEQFF. The DNA for the CDR3 is TGCAGTGCTCCGACAGGGCGAGGTTACAATGAGCAGTTCTTC.

In its sample, this clonotype was seen a few times. The V gene is TRBV10-3, the J gene TRBJ1-5, with 9 bases fitting TRBD1. V gave up 0 bases and J gave up 6 bases; unmatched junction bases: 3. The CDR3 extends over 15 amino acids. In germline, CDR1 is ENHRY, CDR2 SYGVKD. The CDR3 protein is CAISESETGGQPQHF. The CDR3 DNA follows: TGTGCCATCAGTGAGTCGGAGACAGGGGGTCAGCCCCAGCATTTT.

This clonotype was found a few times. The chain recombines TRBV21-1 with TRBJ2-1; the table's D call TRBD2 went unverified against the DNA. TRBV21-1 is an annotated pseudogene. The CDR3 contains 14 residues. This chain's CDR3 is CASSKGVPGLEQFF. Written as DNA, the CDR3 is TGTGCCAGCAGCAAAGGGGTTCCGGGACTTGAGCAGTTCTTC.

This clonotype was counted between two and nine times. The chain joins TRBV5-1 to TRBJ2-2; weak D call: TRBD2 (5 bases). V shed 4 bases and J shed 2 bases, with 9 bases lying between them. The CDR3 consists of 14 residues. CDR1 is SGHRS, CDR2 YFSETQ, per germline. CDR3 residues: CASSPGYNTGELFF. The DNA of the CDR3 is TGCGCCAGCAGCCCGGGATATAACACCGGGGAGCTGTTTTTT.

This clonotype was seen a few times. This sequence joins TRBV21-1 and TRBJ2-5. TRBV21-1 is described as a pseudogene. The CDR3 has 15 amino acids. The CDR3: CASSNEKACTETQYF. DNA of the CDR3: TGTGCCAGCAGCAACGAGAAAGCTTGTACGGAGACCCAGTACTTC.

The genes are TRBV6-1 and TRBJ2-3; D unresolved. Trimming cost V 10 bases and J 2 bases, with 13 bases left between them. The CDR3 consists of 13 residues. Germline CDR1 reads MNHNS; CDR2 reads SASEGT. CDR3 in DNA: TGTGCCACCTCGGCGACACCCACAGATACGCAGTATTTT. Translating it yields CATSATPTDTQYF.

The rearrangement uses TRBV20-1 and TRBJ2-3; 9 bases line up with TRBD2. V was pared by 0 bases and J by 5 bases, with 6 bases of the junction left unmatched. Germline lookup yields CDR1 DFQATT and CDR2 SNEGSKA (reference sequence). This CDR3 is 15 amino acids long. Here the CDR3 reads CSARDAGGPLDTQYF. The CDR3 DNA reads TGCAGTGCTAGAGACGCGGGAGGGCCGTTAGATACGCAGTATTTT.

This clonotype was seen a few times. This sequence joins TRBV25-1 and TRBJ2-1, with D unresolved. Germline values: CDR1 MGHDK, CDR2 SYGVNS. CDR3 length: 12 amino acids. V was shortened by 0 bases and J by 5 bases, with 2 bases between the two germline ends. The CDR3 reads CASSEYNNEQFF. DNA of the CDR3: TGTGCCAGCAGTGAATATAACAATGAGCAGTTCTTC.

The chain links TRBV24-1 to TRBJ2-3, with 7 nucleotides matching TRBD2. CDR1 KGHDR and CDR2 SFDVKD come from the germline V gene. V shed 9 bases and J 2 bases; nucleotides not matched to a gene: 4. The CDR3 has 13 amino acids. Here the CDR3 reads CATSSGNTDTQYF. For the CDR3, the DNA is TGTGCCACCTCTAGCGGAAACACAGATACGCAGTATTTT.

Only a few counts were recorded for this clonotype. This chain joins TRBV20-1 and TRBJ2-7, with 10 bases lining up with TRBD2. This CDR3 has 16 amino acids. V lost 3 bases to trimming and J lost 0 bases; unmatched junction nucleotides: 8. Germline V gives CDR1 DFQATT, CDR2 SNEGSKA (reference sequence). CDR3 nucleotides: TGCAGTGCTAGGATTAGCGGGAGGTTTCTCTCCTACGAGCAGTACTTC. Translation gives CSARISGRFLSYEQYF.

This clonotype has only a few counts. This rearrangement joins TRBV15 to TRBJ2-1; perhaps TRBD2 as D (5 bases). Germline V lookup: CDR1 LNHNV, CDR2 YYDKDF (reference sequence). The CDR3 loop spans 18 amino acids. V was cut by 0 bases and J by 4 bases, with 19 bases left in between. Here the CDR3 reads CATSRDRGRSLLYNEQFF. As DNA, the CDR3 is TGTGCCACCAGCAGAGATCGGGGAAGGAGCCTACTTTACAATGAGCAGTTCTTC.

The table lists this clonotype with many counts. The rearrangement joins TRBV2 to TRBJ1-5; 9 nucleotides align to TRBD1. The germline CDR1 and CDR2 sequences are SNHLY and FYNNEI. J was trimmed by 6 bases and V by 5 bases; bases with no gene match: 8. CDR3 length equals 15 residues. CDR3 DNA: TGTGCCAGCAGTCTACGGACAGGGGTTGTTCAGCCCCAGCATTTT. It encodes CASSLRTGVVQPQHF. The full variable domain, with the rest looked up from reference TRBV2 and TRBJ1-5, is EPEVTQTPSHQVTQMGQEVILRCVPISNHLYFYWYRQILGQKVEFLVSFYNNEISEKSEIFDDQFSVERPDGSNFTLKIRSTKLEDSAMYFCASSLRTGVVQPQHFGDGTRLSIL.

V is TRBV15 and J is TRBJ2-3; 8 bases map to TRBD1. CDR1 is LNHNV and CDR2 is YYDKDF in the germline V gene (reference sequence). This CDR3 has 17 amino acids. V lost 1 base and J lost 2; bases outside the gene matches: 8. The CDR3: CATSRGRQGSNTDTQYF. Here the CDR3 DNA reads TGTGCCACCAGCAGAGGCCGACAGGGGAGTAACACAGATACGCAGTATTTT. Supplemented by reference TRBV15 and TRBJ2-3, the full variable domain reads DAMVIQNPRYQVTQFGKPVTLSCSQTLNHNVMYWYQQKSSQAPKLLFHYYDKDFNNEADTPDNFQSRRPNTSFCFLDIRSPGLGDTAMYLCATSRGRQGSNTDTQYFGPGTRLTVL.

The V and J genes are TRBV9 and TRBJ2-1; no clear D. Trimming took off 0 bases at V and 10 bases at J, with 11 bases between the two ends. The CDR3 sequence is 13 residues long. CDR1 is SGDLS and CDR2 is YYNGEE in the germline V gene. The CDR3 region is CASSVASAEEQFF. The CDR3 coding sequence is TGTGCCAGCAGCGTAGCTTCGGCGGAAGAGCAGTTCTTC.

This clonotype was observed at least ten times. V is TRBV5-1 and J is TRBJ2-3, with D possibly matching TRBD1 (5 bases). CDR1 and CDR2 (germline): SGHRS, YFSETQ. Trimming cost V 0 bases and J 0 bases, with 8 bases left between them. The CDR3 contains 15 residues. As DNA, the CDR3 is TGCGCCAGCAGCTTGGATAGGGGAAGCACAGATACGCAGTATTTT. Its translation is CASSLDRGSTDTQYF.

The table lists this clonotype with many counts. CDR3 bases: TGCGCCAGCAGCTTTTCTTCCGACACCCACTATGGCTACACCTTC. Protein product: CASSFSSDTHYGYTF. The rearrangement uses TRBV5-1 and TRBJ1-2; D is unresolved. CDR1 SGHRS and CDR2 YFSETQ come from the germline V gene. The V end lost 2 bases, the J end lost 3 bases, and 14 bases lay between the germline ends. This CDR3 is built from 15 residues. Supplemented by reference TRBV5-1 and TRBJ1-2, the full variable domain reads KAGVTQTPRYLIKTRGQQVTLSCSPISGHRSVSWYQQTPGQGLQFLFEYFSETQRNKGNFPGRFSGRQFSNSRSEMNVSTLELGDSALYLCASSFSSDTHYGYTFGSGTRLTVV.

This clonotype was detected ten times or more. The V call is TRBV20-1, the J call TRBJ2-3, with 11 positions matching TRBD2. The J segment lost 4 bases and the V segment lost 5 bases, leaving 8 bases of the junction unmatched. This CDR3 is 15 amino acids long. CDR1 and CDR2 from the germline V gene are DFQATT and SNEGSKA (reference sequence). The CDR3, as DNA: TGCAGTGCTTCCAATAGCGGGAGGGCGTCAGATACGCAGTATTTT. Its translation is CSASNSGRASDTQYF.

In its sample, this clonotype was seen many times. This chain uses TRBV29-1 with TRBJ2-3; no definite D call. Trimming removed 0 bases from V and 0 bases from J, with 13 bases in between. The CDR3 extends over 16 amino acids. Germline loops: CDR1 SQVTM, CDR2 ANQGSEA. The CDR3 region is CSVEEGTAASTDTQYF. The CDR3 region has the DNA TGCAGCGTTGAAGAGGGAACTGCAGCTAGCACAGATACGCAGTATTTT.

The rearrangement links TRBV4-1 to TRBJ1-1; no definite D call. Germline V CDR1 and CDR2: MGHRA, YSYEKL. Trimming took off 3 bases at V and 0 bases at J, with 8 bases between the two ends. This CDR3 is 14 amino acids long. The CDR3 is CASSHGRMNTEAFF. DNA for the CDR3: TGCGCCAGCAGCCACGGACGGATGAACACTGAAGCTTTCTTT.